This paragraph covers one T cell receptor beta chain sequence. The data were obtained in a study of blood T cell repertoires in COVID-19. Background on the study: Samples came from the United States, Italy and Spain, spanning acute and convalescent COVID-19. In each case, the material was cDNA or gDNA derived from T cells, B-cell-depleted T cells, or PBMCs.

Study processing details: From reference gene primer amplification, estimates of nucleated cell counts were derived. The assay was immunoSEQ multiplex PCR, and TCRdb's table has in-frame clones only and misses some. V and J calls and clone size are as listed in that table; D and trimming were resolved from the DNA. The sample yields approximately 430,000 clones, around 86% seen once. Losses at the gene ends were 3 bases for V and 3 bases for J; bases not matched to a gene: 5. CDR1 and CDR2 from the germline V gene are KGHSH and LQKENI. This CDR3 spans 16 amino acids. The sequenced material came from peripheral blood. The TCR comes from a woman in her twenties or thirties with active or convalescent COVID-19. The chain combines TRBV18 with TRBJ2-1, with 10 bases identical to TRBD2. CDR3 nucleotides: TGTGCCAGCTCACCGAGCGGGGGGGTTTACTACAATGAGCAGTTCTTC. Its protein product is CASSPSGGVYYNEQFF.